The sequence of this T cell receptor beta chain was determined in a study of cytomegalovirus exposure and HLA in healthy donors. The CDR3 totals 16 residues. The germline gives CDR1 KGHSH, CDR2 LQKENI. V was clipped by 6 bases and J by 4 bases; unmatched bases: 11. PCR primers comprised 60 Vbeta and 13 Jbeta primers. Produced via immunoSEQ multiplex PCR; TCRdb's table is partial and in-frame only. This sample's table reports 80,000 to 100,000 clones. The rearrangement links TRBV18 to TRBJ1-5, with 8 bases aligning to TRBD1. The source is a woman in her twenties or thirties in good health and CMV-seronegative. The sample taken for sequencing was PBMCs. This CDR3 is CASSRQGKDWNQPQHF. CDR3 bases: TGTGCCAGCTCGCGACAGGGGAAGGATTGGAATCAGCCCCAGCATTTT. Supplemented by reference TRBV18 and TRBJ1-5, the full variable domain reads NAGVMQNPRHLVRRRGQEARLRCSPMKGHSHVYWYRQLPEEGLKFMVYLQKENIIDESGMPKERFSAEFPKEGPSILRIQQVVRGDSAAYFCASSRQGKDWNQPQHFGDGTRLSIL.